The rows below give T cell receptor beta chains drawn from one sample of a study of blood T cell repertoires in COVID-19. TCRdb's copy holds only in-frame clones and misses some; the assay was immunoSEQ multiplex PCR. Of 91,000 or so clones listed, around 80% are singletons. Input material: peripheral blood. The source of these receptors is a middle-aged man with active or convalescent COVID-19. The CDR3 runs from the conserved cysteine through the conserved F or W. A D gene is named only where the DNA matches it firmly.

D	V	J	CDR3	DNA
TRBD1	TRBV14	TRBJ1-6	CASSRWDRENSPLHF	TGTGCCAGCAGCCGATGGGACAGGGAGAATTCACCCCTCCACTTT
-	TRBV3-1/TRBV3-2	TRBJ1-1	CASSLRQNTEAFF	TGTGCCAGCAGCCTTAGACAAAACACTGAAGCTTTCTTT
-	TRBV6-1	TRBJ1-2	CASREGGTPYRGYTF	TGTGCCAGCAGGGAAGGAGGAACCCCGTATCGTGGCTACACCTTC
TRBD2	TRBV7-2	TRBJ2-3	CASVRLAGATDTQYF	TGTGCCAGCGTAAGACTAGCGGGGGCCACAGATACGCAGTATTTT
-	TRBV12-3/TRBV12-4	TRBJ1-5	CASSPGEGQPQHF	TGTGCCAGCAGCCCCGGTGAGGGTCAGCCCCAGCATTTT
TRBD2	TRBV24-1	TRBJ2-5	CATSDSLKLAGGETQYF	TGTGCCACCAGTGATTCACTAAAACTAGCGGGGGGTGAGACCCAGTACTTC
-	TRBV25-1	TRBJ1-2	CASSEPGQPTLYGYTF	TGTGCCAGCAGTGAACCTGGACAGCCGACTCTCTATGGCTACACCTTC
-	TRBV6-5	TRBJ2-5	CASAGNRQETQYF	TGTGCCAGCGCGGGGAACAGGCAAGAGACCCAGTACTTC
TRBD1	TRBV10-2	TRBJ2-1	CASSMTGDPYNEQFF	TGCGCCAGCAGTATGACAGGGGACCCCTACAATGAGCAGTTCTTC
-	TRBV4-1	TRBJ2-3	CASSQDRTTDTQYF	TGCGCCAGCAGCCAAGATCGTACTACAGATACGCAGTATTTT
TRBD1	TRBV5-6	TRBJ1-2	CASSRAGQEGGYTF	TGTGCCAGCAGCCGGGCGGGACAGGAGGGCGGCTACACCTTC
-	TRBV19	TRBJ1-4	CASSPWTRPNEKLFF	TGTGCCAGTAGCCCCTGGACAAGACCTAATGAAAAACTGTTTTTT
-	TRBV3-1/TRBV3-2	TRBJ2-1	CASSQGRGNEQFF	TGTGCCAGCAGCCAAGGAAGGGGCAATGAGCAGTTCTTC